This entry concerns a single T cell receptor (beta chain). The antigen remains unidentified. The V end was cut by 4 bases, the J end by 4 bases, with 7 bases between. Germline CDR1 reads SQVTM; CDR2 reads ANQGSEA. The CDR3 contains 12 residues. This entry belongs to a study of cytotoxic CD8 clonotypes in ibrutinib-treated CLL. Study results and caveats: Starting clonality was above that of age-matched healthy donors and tracked circulating CD8+ T-cell counts. Sustained-remission and progressing patients' sampling times differed.

Profiling relied on immunoSEQ multiplex PCR, and the TCRdb table lists in-frame clones only, not all of them. The sample gives some 200,000 clones, around 72% of which show up once; about an eighth is in the top ten. The receptor's source is a human donor with chronic lymphocytic leukemia. The rearrangement links TRBV29-1 to TRBJ2-2; D is ambiguous. The source material was PBMCs, sampled after 24 months of ibrutinib treatment. CDR3 coding DNA: TGCAGCGTTGTCCCCTTCACCGGGGAGCTGTTTTTT. Translating it yields CSVVPFTGELFF.